These 22 T cell receptor beta chains came from one sample sequenced in a study of shared clonotypes between healthy human individuals (dated by TCRdb to the early 2020s). Libraries were constructed by the immunoSEQ multiplex PCR assay. In its TCRdb copy, this immuneACCESS table keeps in-frame sequences only and misses some clones. Where compared with another copy, unresolved V genes explain less than half of these, and the others have no known cause. The sample table records about 2.4 million clones; roughly 93% of these occur just once. The ten largest account for about 0.38% of the sample. Sequencing was carried out using naive CD4+ T cells from PBMCs. This specimen's cell subset or site label, interpreted: CD45RA+ positively selected. The origin of the receptors is a man between 18 and 29 years old in good health. Some clones in this sample may be carry-over from other donors' samples.

The chain has TRBV28 and TRBJ2-3, with TRBD2 identical over 12 bases. V was pared by 2 bases and J by 6 bases, with 9 bases of the junction left unmatched. The CDR3 extends over 17 amino acids. Germline lookup yields CDR1 MDHEN and CDR2 SYDVKM. CDR3 region: CASSLGSTSGSGDTQYF. The DNA for the CDR3 is TGTGCCAGCAGTTTAGGTTCGACTAGCGGGAGCGGGGATACGCAGTATTTT.

The chain couples TRBV28 to TRBJ1-2, with a weak D call TRBD1 (5 bases). The ends were cut back, 6 bases at V and 2 bases at J, with 16 bases in the middle. This CDR3 is built from 15 residues. Germline V lookup: CDR1 MDHEN, CDR2 SYDVKM. CDR3 loop: CASSPYNQGNYGYTF. The DNA for the CDR3 is TGTGCCAGCAGCCCCTATAATCAGGGAAACTATGGCTACACCTTC.

The table lists this clone with a count of one. CDR3 in amino acids: CASSEFEGGPGETQYF. CDR3 nucleotides: TGTGCCAGCAGTGAATTCGAGGGAGGGCCGGGGGAGACCCAGTACTTC. This chain links TRBV25-1 with TRBJ2-5, with 7 bases matching TRBD2. The J segment lost 5 bases and the V segment lost 1 base, leaving 10 bases of the junction unmatched. CDR1 MGHDK and CDR2 SYGVNS come from the germline V gene. The CDR3 runs 16 residues.

This sequence joins TRBV4-1 and TRBJ2-1; D remains ambiguous. The germline CDR1 and CDR2 sequences are MGHRA and YSYEKL. CDR3 length equals 15 residues. V lost 0 bases and J lost 10, with 16 bases in between. CDR3 amino acids: CASSQERSGFWEQFF. The CDR3 DNA is TGCGCCAGCAGCCAAGAAAGGTCAGGTTTTTGGGAGCAGTTCTTC.

This clone was observed a single time. CDR3: CASSLDVGIGGTEAFF. The CDR3 nucleotides are TGCGCCAGCAGCTTGGATGTAGGCATAGGGGGCACTGAAGCTTTCTTT. This chain connects TRBV5-1 to TRBJ1-1, with TRBD1 as a possible D gene (6 bases). The CDR3 runs to 16 residues. V was trimmed by 0 bases and J by 4 bases, leaving 16 bases between them. The germline V gene has CDR1 SGHRS and CDR2 YFSETQ.

The chain has TRBV7-3 and TRBJ2-1; TRBD1 or TRBD2 may be the D gene (6 bases each). Trimming took off 1 base at V and 2 bases at J, with 9 bases between the two ends. The CDR3 is 15 residues long. In germline, CDR1 is SGHTA, CDR2 FQGTGA. DNA of the CDR3: TGTGCCAGCAGCTTAAAGGGGGGTACCTACAATGAGCAGTTCTTC. Its translation is CASSLKGGTYNEQFF.

The chain carries TRBV28 and TRBJ2-5; 14 bases align to TRBD2. There are 20 residues in the CDR3. Looked up from germline, CDR1 is MDHEN and CDR2 is SYDVKM. Trimming cost V 4 bases and J 8 bases; bases outside gene matches: 21. The CDR3 coding sequence is TGTGCCAGCAGTTCTAATCCCGGGACTAGCGGGGGACTCGTGATGGCAACCCAGTACTTC. This codes for CASSSNPGTSGGLVMATQYF.

This CDR3 is CASRIAGVPTDTQYF. CDR3 nucleotide sequence: TGTGCCAGCAGAATAGCGGGAGTGCCCACAGATACGCAGTATTTT. This chain joins TRBV28 and TRBJ2-3; 9 nucleotides align to TRBD2. With V trimmed by 6 bases and J by 2 bases, 6 bases remained unmatched. Looked up from germline, CDR1 is MDHEN and CDR2 is SYDVKM. The CDR3 is made up of 15 amino acids.

The chain is built from TRBV10-1 and TRBJ2-3; TRBD1 might be the D (5 bases). This CDR3 spans 13 amino acids. Trimming pared 2 bases from V and 4 bases from J, leaving 7 bases between. Per germline, CDR1 WNHNN and CDR2 SYGVQD (reference sequence). CDR3 region: CASSEAGSDTQYF. The DNA of the CDR3 is TGCGCCAGCAGTGAGGCAGGGTCAGATACGCAGTATTTT.

The chain joins TRBV6-6 to TRBJ2-1; 8 positions match TRBD2. Germline V gene lookup returns CDR1 MNHNY and CDR2 SVGAGI (reference sequence). V was pared by 4 bases and J by 4 bases, with 3 bases of the junction left unmatched. This CDR3 is 14 amino acids long. CDR3 in amino acids: CASSSAGDYNEQFF. The DNA for the CDR3 is TGTGCCAGCAGTTCAGCGGGGGATTACAATGAGCAGTTCTTC.

The chain uses TRBV29-1 and TRBJ1-2, with D unclear. The CDR3 length is 12 residues. Deletions cut 8 bases from V and 2 bases from J, with 12 bases between. CDR1 and CDR2 (germline): SQVTM, ANQGSEA. The CDR3 loop reads CSSEGWNYGYTF. For the CDR3, the DNA is TGCAGCTCCGAAGGTTGGAACTATGGCTACACCTTC. The full variable domain, in which reference TRBV29-1 and TRBJ1-2 provide the parts outside the CDR3, is SAVISQKPSRDICQRGTSLTIQCQVDSQVTMMFWYRQQPGQSLTLIATANQGSEATYESGFVIDKFPISRPNLTFSTLTVSNMSPEDSSIYLCSSEGWNYGYTFGSGTRLTVV.

The chain employs TRBV5-1 and TRBJ1-4; TRBD1 aligns across 8 bases. The V gene's germline CDR1 is SGHRS and CDR2 YFSETQ. Unmatched junction bases numbered 5, after V lost 2 bases and J lost 8 bases. The CDR3 length is 14 residues. This CDR3 reads CASSFAGGREKLFF. As DNA, the CDR3 is TGCGCCAGCAGCTTCGCAGGGGGCCGGGAAAAACTGTTTTTT.

V usage is TRBV11-3 and J usage is TRBJ2-5; a weak D match, TRBD1 (5 bases). CDR1 and CDR2 from the germline V gene are SGHNT and YENEEA. The V gene lost 1 base and the J gene lost 4 bases, with 7 bases spanning the gap. This CDR3 is built from 13 residues. This chain's CDR3 is CASSLGQGETQYF. The CDR3 DNA follows: TGTGCCAGCAGCTTAGGCCAGGGAGAGACCCAGTACTTC.

This rearrangement joins TRBV6-1 to TRBJ1-5, with a tentative D call TRBD1 (6 bases). The CDR3 sequence is 15 residues long. V dropped 7 bases and J dropped 0 bases, with 13 bases sitting between them. Germline values: CDR1 MNHNS, CDR2 SASEGT. CDR3 DNA: TGTGCCAGCACCCTAGGACAGTTTAGCAATCAGCCCCAGCATTTT. Translating gives CASTLGQFSNQPQHF.

V gene TRBV9 combines with J gene TRBJ2-1; 7 nucleotides line up with TRBD2. V lost 4 bases, J lost 12 bases, and 19 bases stayed unmatched. Germline CDR1 reads SGDLS; CDR2 reads YYNGEE. This CDR3 has 16 amino acids. The CDR3: CASSPIGTTVVAAQFF. CDR3 DNA: TGTGCCAGCAGCCCTATTGGGACTACGGTTGTGGCAGCGCAGTTCTTC.

This chain uses TRBV15 with TRBJ2-7; TRBD2 aligns across 11 bases. J was trimmed by 5 bases and V by 1 base; bases with no gene match: 1. Per germline, CDR1 LNHNV and CDR2 YYDKDF (reference sequence). This CDR3 contains 14 residues. Here the CDR3 reads CATSRGGLADEQYF. CDR3 DNA sequence: TGTGCCACCAGCAGAGGGGGACTAGCGGACGAGCAGTACTTC.

The sample holds one count of this clone. The chain has TRBV6-6 and TRBJ2-2, with TRBD2 identical over 10 bases. The germline CDR1 and CDR2 sequences are MNHNY and SVGAGI (reference sequence). V lost 0 bases and J lost 6; bases outside the gene matches: 4. CDR3 length equals 16 residues. The CDR3 loop is CASSYSSGRASGELFF. The CDR3, as DNA: TGTGCCAGCAGTTACTCAAGCGGGAGGGCCTCCGGGGAGCTGTTTTTT.

This chain uses TRBV4-2 with TRBJ1-2; 8 bases map to TRBD1. Germline loops: CDR1 LGHNA, CDR2 YNFKEQ. CDR3 size: 17 residues. With 4 bases clipped from V and 4 bases from J, the junction kept 14 bases outside the gene matches. The CDR3 loop is CASSLQLRDRYAYGYTF. In DNA, the CDR3 is TGTGCCAGCAGCCTCCAACTCCGGGACAGGTATGCCTATGGCTACACCTTC.

The rearrangement links TRBV18 to TRBJ2-5; 10 bases line up with TRBD2. CDR1 and CDR2 (germline): KGHSH, LQKENI. Unmatched junction bases numbered 4, after V lost 1 base and J lost 5 bases. There are 15 residues in the CDR3. The CDR3: CASSPLAGGWETQYF. The CDR3 DNA reads TGTGCCAGCTCACCACTAGCGGGAGGTTGGGAGACCCAGTACTTC.

The genes are TRBV18 and TRBJ2-7; no firm D call. Germline V gene lookup returns CDR1 KGHSH and CDR2 LQKENI. Trimming stripped 3 bases from V and 3 bases from J, with 9 bases between. The CDR3 spans 13 residues. The CDR3 DNA is TGTGCCAGCTCACCCGCTAGAATCTACGAGCAGTACTTC. This codes for CASSPARIYEQYF. The whole variable domain, filled in from reference TRBV18 and TRBJ2-7, reads NAGVMQNPRHLVRRRGQEARLRCSPMKGHSHVYWYRQLPEEGLKFMVYLQKENIIDESGMPKERFSAEFPKEGPSILRIQQVVRGDSAAYFCASSPARIYEQYFGPGTRLTVT.

The chain employs TRBV7-3 and TRBJ2-3; 9 bases align to TRBD2. Trimming took 6 bases from V and 6 from J; bases not matched to a gene: 10. This CDR3 comprises 15 residues. Germline V gene sequence: CDR1 SGHTA, CDR2 FQGTGA. CDR3 DNA sequence: TGTGCCAGCAGTCAATCCCTAGCGGGAAGGGATACGCAGTATTTT. Translation gives CASSQSLAGRDTQYF.

This chain connects TRBV5-1 to TRBJ2-2; D gene ambiguous. Trimming left V 0 bases short and J 1 base short, with 4 bases between. The CDR3 has 14 residues. Per the germline V gene, CDR1 is SGHRS and CDR2 is YFSETQ. The CDR3, as DNA: TGCGCCAGCAGCTTGGATGAGAACACCGGGGAGCTGTTTTTT. This sequence encodes CASSLDENTGELFF.